Presented here are 8 T cell receptor beta chains from one specimen sequenced in a study of blood T cell repertoires in COVID-19. This table comes from immunoSEQ multiplex PCR, and its TCRdb copy is limited to in-frame clones, with some not included. The table shows 70,000 to 100,000 clones, with around 88% occurring only once. The source material was peripheral blood. The source of these receptors is a man older than 75 with active or convalescent COVID-19.

In DNA, the CDR3 is TGTGCCACCAGTGAGGGGTGGGGCTTGTACCAAGAGACCCAGTACTTC. It specifies CATSEGWGLYQETQYF. This chain uses TRBV24-1 with TRBJ2-5, with D possibly being TRBD1 (5 bases). CDR3 length equals 16 residues. Looked up from germline, CDR1 is KGHDR and CDR2 is SFDVKD. Deletions cut 4 bases from V and 0 bases from J, with 14 bases between.

The chain uses TRBV5-1 and TRBJ2-1, with 12 bases fitting TRBD2. The germline CDR1 and CDR2 sequences are SGHRS and YFSETQ. The V gene end was trimmed by 0 bases and the J gene end by 5 bases; junction bases not matched to a gene: 0. This CDR3 spans 15 amino acids. The CDR3: CASSLGTSGNNEQFF. CDR3 DNA: TGCGCCAGCAGCTTGGGGACTAGCGGGAACAATGAGCAGTTCTTC.

The V gene is TRBV27, the J gene TRBJ2-1; 11 bases fit TRBD1. Germline-derived CDR1 and CDR2 are MNHEY and SMNVEV (reference sequence). V shed 7 bases, J shed 6 bases, and the junction held 5 bases outside the gene matches. The CDR3 runs 14 residues. The CDR3 DNA is TGTGCCAGCACGGGGACAGGGGGTTTCAATGAGCAGTTCTTC. Translating gives CASTGTGGFNEQFF.

This clone has only a few counts. The chain links TRBV27 to TRBJ2-7; the match to TRBD2 covers 7 bases. CDR1 and CDR2 (germline): MNHEY, SMNVEV (reference sequence). The CDR3 runs 13 residues. J was trimmed by 4 bases and V by 6 bases; bases with no gene match: 6. DNA of the CDR3: TGTGCCAGCAGGGCCCTAGCGGAATACGAGCAGTACTTC. This sequence encodes CASRALAEYEQYF.

The chain has TRBV5-1 and TRBJ2-2, with TRBD2 matching 11 bases. Per germline, CDR1 SGHRS and CDR2 YFSETQ. The CDR3 loop spans 16 amino acids. Germline trimming cut 2 bases from V and 5 bases from J; bases unmatched to any gene: 5. The CDR3 DNA is TGCGCCAGCAGCTTACTAGCGGGAGATCGGACCGGGGAGCTGTTTTTT. Translated: CASSLLAGDRTGELFF.

The V gene is TRBV6-5, the J gene TRBJ1-5; 7 bases are shared with TRBD1. CDR1 and CDR2 (germline): MNHEY, SVGAGI. This CDR3 is 14 amino acids long. The ends lost 5 bases at V and 3 bases at J; junction bases unmatched: 4. The CDR3 sequence is CASSPGGVNQPQHF. CDR3 nucleotides: TGTGCCAGCAGTCCAGGGGGAGTCAATCAGCCCCAGCATTTT.

This sequence joins TRBV7-6 and TRBJ1-2; no clear D. The CDR3 totals 17 residues. V lost 1 base, J lost 2 bases, and 17 bases lay in between. CDR1 and CDR2 (germline): SGHVS, FNYEAQ. The DNA of the CDR3 is TGTGCCAGCAGCTTAGGTCTACGAGGAGCCCGAAACTATGGCTACACCTTC. Translation: CASSLGLRGARNYGYTF.

V usage is TRBV7-2 and J usage is TRBJ1-2; a weak D match, TRBD1 (5 bases). Germline CDR1 SGHTA, CDR2 FQGNSA. Trimming left V 7 bases short and J 2 bases short, with 11 bases between. This CDR3 region has 13 residues. CDR3 amino acids: CASTPGGNYGYTF. The CDR3 nucleotides read TGTGCCAGCACCCCCGGGGGAAACTATGGCTACACCTTC.